These T cell receptor beta chains were read from a single sample in a study of T-cell memory formation after mild COVID-19. TCRdb re-called the 5' RACE reads through MiXCR, storing one row per CDR3 protein. The profile shows some 250,000 distinct CDR3 sequences, more than 15% of them singletons. Input material: PBMCs or a T cell subset sorted from them (not recorded which). The receptors come from a man aged 18 to 29 who had mild COVID-19 (a few samples of this study predate the infection). Cell type and time point are not known. Both conserved end residues are part of each CDR3. A D gene is named only where the DNA matches it firmly. The listing skips clone size in some rows; elsewhere it reads once, few, many or a size class.

clone size	V gene	J gene	CDR3 length	D gene	CDR3 DNA	CDR3 protein
few	TRBV4-1	TRBJ1-1	17	-	TGCGCCAGCAGCCAAGAGGGTTTAGAAAGATTGAGCACTGAAGCTTTCTTT	CASSQEGLERLSTEAFF
few	TRBV7-2	TRBJ2-7	12	-	TGTGCCAGCAGCTTAGCCAGGTACGAGCAGTACTTC	CASSLARYEQYF
few	TRBV7-2	TRBJ2-7	14	-	TGTGCCAGCAGGGAAGGGGTTTACTCCTACGAGCAGTACTTC	CASREGVYSYEQYF
-	TRBV5-1	TRBJ2-5	14	-	TGCGCCAGCAGCTTCCAGGGTATTAAGGAGACCCAGTACTTC	CASSFQGIKETQYF
few	TRBV24-1	TRBJ1-4	17	-	TGTGCCACCAGTGACCAGCCCTCTGCGGGGAATAATGAAAAACTGTTTTTT	CATSDQPSAGNNEKLFF
-	TRBV5-1	TRBJ1-4	13	-	TGCGCCAGCAGTTTGATGTCCTCCGAAAAACTGTTTTTT	CASSLMSSEKLFF
few	TRBV7-2	TRBJ2-1	18	TRBD2	TGTGCCAGCAGCTTAAAAAGGGATAAGCGGGGACCTTACAATGAGCAGTTCTTC	CASSLKRDKRGPYNEQFF
-	TRBV4-2	TRBJ1-4	17	-	TGTGCCAGCAGCCAAGTGGAAGGCTTAGGAGCTAATGAAAAACTGTTTTTT	CASSQVEGLGANEKLFF
few	TRBV6-5	TRBJ2-7	15	-	TGTGCCAGCAGTTACGGGGGACCCAGCAATTACGAGCAGTACTTC	CASSYGGPSNYEQYF
few	TRBV5-5	TRBJ2-5	14	TRBD2	TGTGCCACCCATTTTGCGGGGGGGCTTGAGACCCAGTACTTC	CATHFAGGLETQYF
few	TRBV3-1	TRBJ2-7	15	TRBD2	TGTGCCAGCAGCCAAGGCCTAGCGGGGACCTACGAGCAGTACTTC	CASSQGLAGTYEQYF
few	TRBV21-1	TRBJ2-2	16	-	TGTGCCAGCAGCAAATTAAGGACAGCGAACACCGGGGAGCTGTTTTTT	CASSKLRTANTGELFF
many	TRBV12-3/TRBV12-4	TRBJ2-5	14	-	TGTGCCAGCAGTTCCTTGGGGTTCGGAGAGACCCAGTACTTC	CASSSLGFGETQYF
-	TRBV10-3	TRBJ2-1	17	TRBD2	TGTGCCATTGGGACTAGCGGGGGCCTAAGCTCCTACAATGAGCAGTTCTTC	CAIGTSGGLSSYNEQFF
-	TRBV6-2/TRBV6-3	TRBJ2-4	12	-	TGTGCCAGCAGGGCAGGTGAAATTATTCAGTACTTC	CASRAGEIIQYF
few	TRBV12-3/TRBV12-4	TRBJ1-1	14	TRBD1	TGTGCCAGCAGTTTCCAGGGGGGGAACACTGAAGCTTTCTTT	CASSFQGGNTEAFF
few	TRBV29-1	TRBJ2-3	14	TRBD2	TGCAGCGTTGAAGAGCGGGGGGGCGCAAATACGCAGTATTTT	CSVEERGGANTQYF
few	TRBV28	TRBJ2-3	16	TRBD2	TGTGCCAGCAGTTTGTCTGGCGGGGGGGCCGCAGATACGCAGTATTTT	CASSLSGGGAADTQYF
-	TRBV20-1	TRBJ2-7	13	TRBD2	TGCAGTGCTCGGTCGCTAGCGGGATACGAGCAGTACTTC	CSARSLAGYEQYF
-	TRBV6-1	TRBJ1-1	17	-	TGTGCCAGCAGGATCACCCTAGGGACTTGGGGGAGGGCTGAAGCTTTCTTT	CASRITLGTWGRAEAFF
few	TRBV12-3/TRBV12-4	TRBJ2-3	14	-	TGTGCCAGCGCCCGTCTCACTAGCACAGATACGCAGTATTTT	CASARLTSTDTQYF
-	TRBV12-3/TRBV12-4	TRBJ2-3	16	TRBD2	TGTGCCAGCTCCCCTTTAGGCGGGGGGGCCACAGATACGCAGTATTTT	CASSPLGGGATDTQYF